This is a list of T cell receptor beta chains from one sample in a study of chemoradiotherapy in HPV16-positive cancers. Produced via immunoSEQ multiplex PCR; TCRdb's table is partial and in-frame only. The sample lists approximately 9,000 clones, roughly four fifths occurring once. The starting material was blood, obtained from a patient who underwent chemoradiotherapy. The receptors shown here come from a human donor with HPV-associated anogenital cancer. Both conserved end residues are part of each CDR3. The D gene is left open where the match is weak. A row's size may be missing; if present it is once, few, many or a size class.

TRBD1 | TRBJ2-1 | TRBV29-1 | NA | TGCAGCGTTGAAGTCCAGGGGGCCTTTTTCAATTTTAATGAGCAGTTCTTC | CSVEVQGAFFNFNEQFF
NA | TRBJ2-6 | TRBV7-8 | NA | TGTGCCAGCAGCCCCGAACAGTACTCTGGGGCCAACGTCCTGACTTTC | CASSPEQYSGANVLTF
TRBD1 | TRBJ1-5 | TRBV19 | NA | TGTGCCAGTAGTGCCCGGACAGGGGCGGGTCAGCCCCAGCATTTT | CASSARTGAGQPQHF
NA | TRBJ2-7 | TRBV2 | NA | TGTGCCAGCAGCGACGACATCTCCTACGAGCAGTACTTC | CASSDDISYEQYF
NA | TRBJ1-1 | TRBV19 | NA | TGTGCCAGTAGGGCTGTTCCGTACACTGAAGCTTTCTTT | CASRAVPYTEAFF
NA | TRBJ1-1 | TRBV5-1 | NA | TGCGCCAGCAGTCGAACAGGGCTAGCTCCTGAAGCTTTCTTT | CASSRTGLAPEAFF
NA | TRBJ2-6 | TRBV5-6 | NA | TGTGCCAGCAGCCAGACAGTGACCTTCTCTGGGGCCAACGTCCTGACTTTC | CASSQTVTFSGANVLTF
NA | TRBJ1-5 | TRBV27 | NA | TGTGCCAGCAGTTTCCAAGGAGGGACACTTAGCAATCAGCCCCAGCATTTT | CASSFQGGTLSNQPQHF
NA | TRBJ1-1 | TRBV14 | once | TGTGCCAGCAGGAAAGGAATCGCGAACACTGAAGCTTTCTTT | CASRKGIANTEAFF
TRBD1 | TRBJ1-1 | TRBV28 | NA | TGTGCCAGCGGTACGACAGGGGGCAGTGGTGAAGCTTTCTTT | CASGTTGGSGEAFF
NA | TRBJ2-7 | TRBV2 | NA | TGTGCCAGCAGGGCCTCTTGGGAGTCTCCGTACGAGCAGTACTTC | CASRASWESPYEQYF
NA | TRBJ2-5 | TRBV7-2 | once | TGTGCCAGCAGCTGGGCCCCCTCCGGCGAGGGGACCCAGTACTTC | CASSWAPSGEGTQYF
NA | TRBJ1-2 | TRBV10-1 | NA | TGCGCCAGCAGTCCGCCAGGATCGCGAAAGACCTATGGCTACACCTTC | CASSPPGSRKTYGYTF
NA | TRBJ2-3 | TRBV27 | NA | TGTGCCACCGGGAGACGGGGAGGCACAGATACGCAGTATTTT | CATGRRGGTDTQYF
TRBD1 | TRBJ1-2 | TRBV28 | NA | TGTGCCAGCAGTTTCAAACCCAGACAGGGTAGTAGTGGCTACACCTTC | CASSFKPRQGSSGYTF
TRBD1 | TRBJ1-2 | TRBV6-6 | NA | TGTGCCACCCAAAGGGGGGACAGGGAAGGAAGCTATGGCTACACCTTC | CATQRGDREGSYGYTF
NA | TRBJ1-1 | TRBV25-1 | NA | TGTGCCAGCAGTGAGCGAGCAGTTGCTGAAGCTTTCTTT | CASSERAVAEAFF
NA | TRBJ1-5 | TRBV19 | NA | TGTGCCAGTAGTTTCGACGGGGGCCTGTTACAGCCCCAGCATTTT | CASSFDGGLLQPQHF
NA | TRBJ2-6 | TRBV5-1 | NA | TGCGCCAGCAGCTTGGGGGCAGCCCCTTCTGGGGCCAACGTCCTGACTTTC | CASSLGAAPSGANVLTF
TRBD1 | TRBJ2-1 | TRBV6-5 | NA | TGTGCCAGCAGTACAGGGGGCTCCTACAATGAGCAGTTCTTC | CASSTGGSYNEQFF
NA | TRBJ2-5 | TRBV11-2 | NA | TGTGCCAGCAGCTTAGATTTGGGGACCCAGTACTTC | CASSLDLGTQYF
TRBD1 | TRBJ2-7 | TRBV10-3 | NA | TGTGCCGGAGGACAGGGCTACGAGCAGTACTTC | CAGGQGYEQYF
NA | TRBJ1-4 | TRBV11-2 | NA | TGTGCCAGCAGCTTAGGGGGGTCACGACCTGAAAAACTGTTTTTT | CASSLGGSRPEKLFF
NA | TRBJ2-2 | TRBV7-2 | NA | TGTGCCAGCAGCTTCAGGGCTACGAACACCGGGGAGCTGTTTTTT | CASSFRATNTGELFF